This passage covers 28 T cell receptor beta chains from one sample sequenced in a study of T cells in Graves' hyperthyroidism and ophthalmopathy. Researchers took RNA transcripts and amplified the TCR beta CDR3 regions from them. RT-PCR in the first round (using the HTBI primer set) targeted the TCR CDR3. TCRdb re-called the multiplex PCR reads with MiXCR, one entry per CDR3 protein. The sample shows approximately 520,000 distinct CDR3 sequences, roughly 20% of them seen only once. Sequenced: blood. Receptors were obtained from a man younger than 35 with Graves' hyperthyroidism.

This clonotype was recorded at least ten times. The chain links TRBV11-2 to TRBJ2-5; D not resolved. The V end was cut by 0 bases, the J end by 1 base, with 12 bases between. The CDR3 is 16 amino acids. Germline V lookup: CDR1 SGHAT, CDR2 FQNNGV. CDR3 in DNA: TGTGCCAGCAGCTTAGATCGGGCCGCCGGCCAAGAGACCCAGTACTTC. Protein sequence: CASSLDRAAGQETQYF.

There are many counts of this clonotype. The chain employs TRBV20-1 and TRBJ2-7; D is ambiguous. V was pared by 6 bases and J by 2 bases, with 11 bases between. CDR1 DFQATT and CDR2 SNEGSKA come from the germline V gene (reference sequence). The CDR3 length is 12 residues. CDR3 amino acids: CSAPRRTYEQYF. DNA of the CDR3: TGCAGTGCCCCCCGGAGAACCTACGAGCAGTACTTC.

This clonotype was counted between two and nine times. The chain joins TRBV6-5 to TRBJ1-5; D remains ambiguous. Trimming removed 2 bases at V and 5 bases at J, with 7 bases between. This CDR3 is 13 amino acids long. The V gene's germline CDR1 is MNHEY and CDR2 SVGAGI. The CDR3 bases are TGTGCCAGCAGTTACGCACATGATCAGCCCCAGCATTTT. Its protein product is CASSYAHDQPQHF.

This clonotype was counted at least ten times. The chain couples TRBV12-5 to TRBJ1-1; D unresolved. This CDR3 has 13 residues. Trimming removed 1 base at V and 1 base at J, with 4 bases between. CDR1 and CDR2 from the germline V gene are LGHNT and FRNRAP. As DNA, the CDR3 is TGTGCTAGTGGTTTGGCACCGAACACTGAAGCTTTCTTT. Its translation: CASGLAPNTEAFF. Using reference TRBV12-5 and TRBJ1-1 for the parts outside the CDR3, the full variable domain is DARVTQTPRHKVTEMGQEVTMRCQPILGHNTVFWYRQTMMQGLELLAYFRNRAPLDDSGMPKDRFSAEMPDATLATLKIQPSEPRDSAVYFCASGLAPNTEAFFGQGTRLTVV.

This clonotype appeared a few times. CDR3 loop: CASSTRQVPNTGELFF. In nucleotides, the CDR3 is TGTGCCAGCAGTACGCGGCAGGTTCCGAACACCGGGGAGCTGTTTTTT. This chain joins TRBV6-1 and TRBJ2-2; D not certain. Trimming stripped 5 bases from V and 0 bases from J, with 13 bases between. Germline CDR1 is MNHNS and CDR2 is SASEGT. The CDR3 has 16 residues.

This clonotype has ten or more counts. V and J are TRBV6-5 and TRBJ1-1; D perhaps matches TRBD1 (6 bases). Trimming stripped 2 bases from V and 5 bases from J, with 15 bases between. Germline CDR1 reads MNHEY; CDR2 reads SVGAGI. The CDR3 covers 15 residues. This CDR3 reads CASSYLSNRATEAFF. The CDR3 DNA reads TGTGCCAGCAGTTACCTCTCGAACAGGGCTACTGAAGCTTTCTTT.

This clonotype was seen only a few times. The J gene is TRBJ1-2, the V gene TRBV27; D is uncertain. Trimming stripped 6 bases from V and 4 bases from J, with 18 bases between. The germline V gene has CDR1 MNHEY and CDR2 SMNVEV (reference sequence). This CDR3 has 15 residues. The CDR3 sequence is CASSLQGSPLYGYTF. As DNA, the CDR3 is TGTGCCAGCAGCCTACAAGGATCCCCTCTCTATGGCTACACCTTC.

This clonotype was seen only a few times. The chain employs TRBV11-2 and TRBJ2-7; D tentatively fits TRBD1 or TRBD2 (5 bases each). The CDR3 is 16 residues long. The germline CDR1 and CDR2 sequences are SGHAT and FQNNGV. The germline V and J ends were trimmed by 0 bases and 0 bases, with 12 bases remaining between them. DNA of the CDR3: TGTGCCAGCAGCTTAGATCACGGGGCGGCCTCCTACGAGCAGTACTTC. The encoded protein is CASSLDHGAASYEQYF.

This clonotype appeared many times. This chain uses TRBV2 with TRBJ1-5; D is possibly TRBD1 (5 bases). V dropped 6 bases and J dropped 7 bases, with 16 bases sitting between them. Germline V CDR1 and CDR2: SNHLY, FYNNEI. The CDR3 loop spans 14 amino acids. Here the CDR3 DNA reads TGTGCCAGCAGGAAGGTTGGGGGGGACCAGCCCCAGCATTTT. Its translation is CASRKVGGDQPQHF. The complete variable domain, with remaining parts taken from reference TRBV2 and TRBJ1-5, reads EPEVTQTPSHQVTQMGQEVILRCVPISNHLYFYWYRQILGQKVEFLVSFYNNEISEKSEIFDDQFSVERPDGSNFTLKIRSTKLEDSAMYFCASRKVGGDQPQHFGDGTRLSIL.

Ten or more counts support this clonotype. The chain links TRBV20-1 to TRBJ1-5, with a possible D match to TRBD1 (5 bases). The CDR3 covers 14 residues. V lost 1 base and J lost 3, with 10 bases in between. The V gene's germline CDR1 is DFQATT and CDR2 SNEGSKA (reference sequence). CDR3 residues: CSARGQPTNQPQHF. DNA for the CDR3: TGCAGTGCTAGAGGACAGCCAACCAATCAGCCCCAGCATTTT.

At least ten counts were recorded for this clonotype. This sequence joins TRBV6-2 or TRBV6-3 and TRBJ1-2; perhaps TRBD1 as D (5 bases). V dropped 0 bases and J dropped 2 bases, with 13 bases sitting between them. CDR3 length equals 16 residues. Germline assignment: CDR1 MNHEY and CDR2 SVGEGT. In nucleotides, the CDR3 is TGTGCCAGCAGTTACTCAGGACACGGCGGGAACTATGGCTACACCTTC. Protein: CASSYSGHGGNYGYTF.

This clonotype showed up many times. V gene TRBV18 combines with J gene TRBJ2-2, with 8 positions matching TRBD1. Germline V gene sequence: CDR1 KGHSH, CDR2 LQKENI. This CDR3 region has 16 residues. Trimming removed 4 bases from V and 1 base from J; junction bases left unmatched: 5. The CDR3 nucleotides read TGTGCCAGCTCACTGTCCGGACAGGGGAACACCGGGGAGCTGTTTTTT. It encodes CASSLSGQGNTGELFF.

This clonotype was detected many times. This chain uses TRBV4-1 with TRBJ1-5; D remains unclear. Trimming stripped 4 bases from V and 3 bases from J, with 10 bases between. The germline V gene has CDR1 MGHRA and CDR2 YSYEKL. The CDR3 loop spans 14 amino acids. Here the CDR3 reads CASSRAANNQPQHF. The CDR3 DNA is TGCGCCAGCAGCCGAGCGGCGAACAATCAGCCCCAGCATTTT.

Written as DNA, the CDR3 is TGTGCCAGGGGGGGCCAGGTAAAACGTGAGGTTGACGAGCAGTACTTC. It is translated as CARGGQVKREVDEQYF. The chain is built from TRBV27 and TRBJ2-7; D may match TRBD1 or TRBD2 (6 bases each). This CDR3 comprises 16 residues. V shed 9 bases and J shed 5 bases, with 26 bases lying between them. Germline V gene lookup returns CDR1 MNHEY and CDR2 SMNVEV (reference sequence).

A single count supports this clonotype. CDR3 amino acids: CASSQVSSGGYPYEQYF. The CDR3 bases are TGTGCCAGCAGCCAAGTTAGTAGCGGGGGTTACCCCTACGAGCAGTACTTC. V and J are TRBV4-2 and TRBJ2-7, with 9 bases aligning to TRBD2. V lost 1 base, J lost 2 bases, and 9 bases stayed unmatched. Germline CDR1 and CDR2: LGHNA and YNFKEQ. This CDR3 comprises 17 residues.

This clonotype was counted ten times or more. V is TRBV5-1 and J is TRBJ2-7; unclear D gene. With 0 bases removed from V and 0 bases from J, the gap between germline ends came to 7 bases. There are 14 residues in the CDR3. Germline-derived CDR1 and CDR2 are SGHRS and YFSETQ. The DNA for the CDR3 is TGCGCCAGCAGCTTGGATCCGGACTCCTACGAGCAGTACTTC. Residues: CASSLDPDSYEQYF.

This clonotype was counted ten times or more. The chain has TRBV12-3 or TRBV12-4 and TRBJ1-2; maybe TRBD1 (6 bases). V was shortened by 3 bases and J by 3 bases, with 17 bases between the two germline ends. The CDR3 consists of 16 residues. The CDR3 DNA reads TGTGCCAGCAGTTTTGGGAAAATGGGGGCTTACTATGGCTACACCTTC. Translated: CASSFGKMGAYYGYTF.

This clonotype was detected many times. The chain is built from TRBV30 and TRBJ2-7; TRBD1 matches at 7 bases. The CDR3 sequence is 13 residues long. The germline V gene encodes CDR1 GTSNPN and CDR2 SVGIG (reference sequence). Trimming at V came to 2 bases and at J to 3 bases, leaving 4 bases not matched to a gene. CDR3 amino acids: CAWSTGTVYEQYF. CDR3 DNA sequence: TGTGCCTGGAGTACCGGGACAGTCTACGAGCAGTACTTC.

This clonotype came up many times. The chain carries TRBV20-1 and TRBJ2-2; no clear D. This CDR3 comprises 11 residues. CDR1 and CDR2 from the germline V gene are DFQATT and SNEGSKA (reference sequence). Trimming removed 3 bases at V and 5 bases at J, with 4 bases between. CDR3 residues: CSASHTGELFF. CDR3 DNA: TGCAGTGCTAGCCATACCGGGGAGCTGTTTTTT.

This clonotype was seen repeatedly, ten times or more. This chain uses TRBV6-7 with TRBJ2-7, with D possibly TRBD1 on 6 matching bases. TRBV6-7 is classed as an ORF, of uncertain function. This CDR3 is built from 16 residues. Trimming left V 5 bases short and J 5 bases short, with 22 bases between. The chain's CDR3 is CASSRNDGTHPDEQYF. The CDR3 coding sequence is TGTGCCAGCAGTAGAAACGACGGGACACACCCGGACGAGCAGTACTTC.

This clonotype was picked up many times. V gene TRBV29-1 combines with J gene TRBJ2-7; D unresolved. There are 12 residues in the CDR3. The ends were cut back, 6 bases at V and 1 base at J, with 10 bases in the middle. CDR1 and CDR2 (germline): SQVTM, ANQGSEA. CDR3 nucleotides: TGCAGCGTCCTGGACGGTTCCTACGAGCAGTACTTC. Its protein product is CSVLDGSYEQYF.

The chain uses TRBV20-1 and TRBJ2-2; D is unresolved. CDR3 length: 14 amino acids. Trimming removed 6 bases from V and 0 bases from J, with 11 bases in between. Germline V lookup: CDR1 DFQATT, CDR2 SNEGSKA (reference sequence). CDR3 DNA: TGCAGTGCCAGAAGGGCAGCGAACACCGGGGAGCTGTTTTTT. This encodes CSARRAANTGELFF.

The chain carries TRBV7-9 and TRBJ1-1, with TRBD1 as a possible D gene (6 bases). Germline CDR1 is SEHNR and CDR2 is FQNEAQ (reference sequence). The CDR3 is made up of 15 amino acids. Between the trimmed V and J ends, which lost 2 bases and 7 bases, there was a span of 17 bases. This CDR3 is CASSLFPAGAFEAFF. In nucleotides, the CDR3 is TGTGCCAGCAGCTTATTCCCCGCGGGGGCGTTTGAAGCTTTCTTT. Drawing the rest from reference TRBV7-9 and TRBJ1-1, the complete variable domain is DTGVSQNPRHKITKRGQNVTFRCDPISEHNRLYWYRQTLGQGPEFLTYFQNEAQLEKSRLLSDRFSAERPKGSFSTLEIQRTEQGDSAMYLCASSLFPAGAFEAFFGQGTRLTVV.

The sample holds a few counts of this clonotype. The rearrangement uses TRBV4-1 and TRBJ2-2, with 7 bases aligning to TRBD2. CDR1 is MGHRA, CDR2 YSYEKL, per germline. J gave up 0 bases and V 4 bases, and 5 bases lay outside the gene matches. The CDR3 consists of 16 residues. For the CDR3, the DNA is TGCGCCAGCAGCCGTGTAGCGGGCGCGAACACCGGGGAGCTGTTTTTT. It specifies CASSRVAGANTGELFF.

This clonotype was detected ten times or more. This chain joins TRBV6-5 and TRBJ1-2; D gene unclear. CDR3 length equals 14 residues. The germline V and J ends were trimmed by 0 bases and 8 bases, with 13 bases remaining between them. Germline values: CDR1 MNHEY, CDR2 SVGAGI. The CDR3 protein is CASSYSGRLQGYTF. The CDR3 DNA reads TGTGCCAGCAGTTACTCGGGCAGACTGCAGGGCTACACCTTC.

This clonotype has at least ten counts. The chain has TRBV15 and TRBJ1-3, with D unclear. V lost 0 bases, J lost 0 bases, and 9 bases lay in between. From germline, CDR1 is LNHNV and CDR2 YYDKDF (reference sequence). The CDR3 loop spans 16 amino acids. CDR3 nucleotides: TGTGCCACCAGCAGAGATCCGGTCTTCTCTGGAAACACCATATATTTT. Translating it yields CATSRDPVFSGNTIYF.

This clonotype was counted between two and nine times. The chain links TRBV29-1 to TRBJ2-5; 9 positions agree with TRBD1. Germline CDR1 and CDR2: SQVTM and ANQGSEA. The CDR3 totals 13 residues. V lost 5 bases and J lost 4; bases outside the gene matches: 5. CDR3 nucleotide sequence: TGCAGCGTTCCCGGGACAGGGCTAGAGACCCAGTACTTC. As protein: CSVPGTGLETQYF.

This clonotype was detected many times. The chain carries TRBV19 and TRBJ2-5, with D unclear. The CDR3 is 14 amino acids. The germline gives CDR1 LNHDA, CDR2 SQIVND (reference sequence). The V and J ends lost 4 bases and 4 bases respectively, with 13 bases between them. The CDR3 here is CASSTKSEVETQYF. The CDR3, as DNA: TGTGCCAGTAGTACCAAAAGCGAAGTAGAGACCCAGTACTTC.